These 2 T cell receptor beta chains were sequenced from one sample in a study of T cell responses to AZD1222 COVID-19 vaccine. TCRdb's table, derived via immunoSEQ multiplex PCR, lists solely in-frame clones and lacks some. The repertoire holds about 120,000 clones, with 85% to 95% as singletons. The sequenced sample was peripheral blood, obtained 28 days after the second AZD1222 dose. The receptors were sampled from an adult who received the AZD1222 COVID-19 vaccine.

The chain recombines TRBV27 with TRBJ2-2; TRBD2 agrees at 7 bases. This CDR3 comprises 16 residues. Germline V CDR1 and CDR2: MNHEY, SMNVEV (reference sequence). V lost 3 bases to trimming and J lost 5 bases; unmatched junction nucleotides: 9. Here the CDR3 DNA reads TGTGCCAGCAGTTTTTGGACTAGTGGTCTTACCGGGGAGCTGTTTTTT. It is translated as CASSFWTSGLTGELFF.

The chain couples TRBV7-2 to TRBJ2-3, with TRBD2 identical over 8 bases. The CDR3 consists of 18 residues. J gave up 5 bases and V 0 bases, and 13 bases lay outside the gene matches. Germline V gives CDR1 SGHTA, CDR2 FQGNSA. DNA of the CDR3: TGTGCCAGCAGCTTAGCCTTCTTCTCGGGAGGGCCAGGAGATACGCAGTATTTT. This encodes CASSLAFFSGGPGDTQYF. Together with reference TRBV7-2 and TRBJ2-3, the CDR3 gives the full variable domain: GAGVSQSPSNKVTEKGKDVELRCDPISGHTALYWYRQSLGQGLEFLIYFQGNSAPDKSGLPSDRFSAERTGGSVSTLTIQRTQQEDSAVYLCASSLAFFSGGPGDTQYFGPGTRLTVL.